Given below is one TCR beta chain in context. The sample comes from a study of T cell responses to AZD1222 COVID-19 vaccine. Libraries were prepared by immunoSEQ multiplex PCR; TCRdb keeps only in-frame clonotypes and omits some of them. The table includes around 120,000 clones, approximately 85% detected once. Germline lookup yields CDR1 SGHNT and CDR2 YENEEA. The CDR3 length is 15 residues. V was clipped by 1 base and J by 7 bases, with 11 bases between them. The chain links TRBV11-3 to TRBJ1-6; tentative D call: TRBD1 (5 bases). The receptor was isolated from an adult in good health. The sequencing used peripheral blood, collected on day 0 of AZD1222 vaccination. CDR3 nucleotide sequence: TGTGCCAGCAGCTTAGCTCTACGGGGGAATTCACCCCTCCACTTT. This encodes CASSLALRGNSPLHF.